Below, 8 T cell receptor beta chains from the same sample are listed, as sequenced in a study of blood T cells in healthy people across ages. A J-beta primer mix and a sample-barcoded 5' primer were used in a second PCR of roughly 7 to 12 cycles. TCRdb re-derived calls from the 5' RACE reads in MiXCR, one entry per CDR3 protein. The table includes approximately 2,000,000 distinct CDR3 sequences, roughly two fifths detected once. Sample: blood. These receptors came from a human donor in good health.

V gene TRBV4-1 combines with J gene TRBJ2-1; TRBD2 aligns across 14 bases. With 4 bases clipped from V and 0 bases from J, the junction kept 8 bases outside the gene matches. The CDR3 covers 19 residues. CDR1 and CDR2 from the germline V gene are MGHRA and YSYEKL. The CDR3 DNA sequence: TGCGCCAGCAGCCGTCGGACTAGCGGGGGGACTACCTCCTACAATGAGCAGTTCTTC. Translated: CASSRRTSGGTTSYNEQFF.

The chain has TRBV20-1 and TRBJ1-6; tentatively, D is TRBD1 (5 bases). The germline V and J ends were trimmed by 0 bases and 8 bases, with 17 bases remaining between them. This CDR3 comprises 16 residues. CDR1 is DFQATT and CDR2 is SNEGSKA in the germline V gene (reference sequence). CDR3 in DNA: TGCAGTGCTAGAGATCTATGGGGCCAGGGTGATTCACCCCTCCACTTT. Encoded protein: CSARDLWGQGDSPLHF.

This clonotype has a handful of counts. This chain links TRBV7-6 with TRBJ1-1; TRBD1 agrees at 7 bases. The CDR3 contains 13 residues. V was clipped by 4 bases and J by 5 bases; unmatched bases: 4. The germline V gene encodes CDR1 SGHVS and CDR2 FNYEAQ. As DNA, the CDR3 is TGTGCCAGCAGCTACAGGGGTAGGACTGAAGCTTTCTTT. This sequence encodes CASSYRGRTEAFF.

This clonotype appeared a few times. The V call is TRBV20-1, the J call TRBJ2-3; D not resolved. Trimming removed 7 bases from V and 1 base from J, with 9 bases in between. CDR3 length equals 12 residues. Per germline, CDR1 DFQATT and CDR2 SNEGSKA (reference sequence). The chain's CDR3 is CSVSERTDTQYF. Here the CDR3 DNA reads TGCAGTGTATCGGAACGCACAGATACGCAGTATTTT.

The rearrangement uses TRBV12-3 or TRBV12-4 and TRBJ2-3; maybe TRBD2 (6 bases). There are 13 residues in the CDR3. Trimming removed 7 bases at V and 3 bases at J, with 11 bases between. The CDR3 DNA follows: TGTGCCAGCAACCTAGGAGGGACAGATACGCAGTATTTT. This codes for CASNLGGTDTQYF.

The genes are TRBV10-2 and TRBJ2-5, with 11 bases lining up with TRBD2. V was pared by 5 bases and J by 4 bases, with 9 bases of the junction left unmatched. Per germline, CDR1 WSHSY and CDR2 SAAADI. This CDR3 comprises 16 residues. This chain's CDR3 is CASSQNSGGAGETQYF. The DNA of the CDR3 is TGCGCCAGCAGTCAAAATAGCGGGGGGGCCGGAGAGACCCAGTACTTC.

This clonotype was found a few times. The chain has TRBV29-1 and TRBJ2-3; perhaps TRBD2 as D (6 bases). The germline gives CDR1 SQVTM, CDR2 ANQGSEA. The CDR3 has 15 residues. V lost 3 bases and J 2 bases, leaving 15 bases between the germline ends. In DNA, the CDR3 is TGCAGCGTTGATCGGCGGGGCTCGCACACAGATACGCAGTATTTT. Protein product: CSVDRRGSHTDTQYF.

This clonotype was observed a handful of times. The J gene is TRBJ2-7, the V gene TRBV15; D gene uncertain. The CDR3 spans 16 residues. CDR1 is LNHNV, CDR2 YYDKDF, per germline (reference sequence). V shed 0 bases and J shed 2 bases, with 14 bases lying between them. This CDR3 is CATSREGLSRPYEQYF. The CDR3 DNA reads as TGTGCCACCAGCAGAGAGGGCCTAAGCCGCCCCTACGAGCAGTACTTC.